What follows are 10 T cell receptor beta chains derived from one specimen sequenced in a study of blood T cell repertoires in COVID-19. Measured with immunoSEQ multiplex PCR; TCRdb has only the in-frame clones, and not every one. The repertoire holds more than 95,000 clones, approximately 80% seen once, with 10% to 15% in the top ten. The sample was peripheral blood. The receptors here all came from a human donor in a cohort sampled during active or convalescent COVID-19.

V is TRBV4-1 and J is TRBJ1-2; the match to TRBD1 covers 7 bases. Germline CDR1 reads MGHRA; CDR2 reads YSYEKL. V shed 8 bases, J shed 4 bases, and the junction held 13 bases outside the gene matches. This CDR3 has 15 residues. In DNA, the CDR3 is TGCGCCAGCCGCCCCGTAGGGGGCGCTTTCTATGGCTACACCTTC. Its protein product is CASRPVGGAFYGYTF.

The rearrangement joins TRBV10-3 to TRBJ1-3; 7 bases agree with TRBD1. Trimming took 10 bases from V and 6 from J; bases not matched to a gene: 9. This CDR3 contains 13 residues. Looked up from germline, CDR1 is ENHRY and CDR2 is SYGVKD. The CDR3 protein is CATLQGLENTIYF. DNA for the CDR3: TGTGCCACTTTACAGGGGCTGGAAAACACCATATATTTT.

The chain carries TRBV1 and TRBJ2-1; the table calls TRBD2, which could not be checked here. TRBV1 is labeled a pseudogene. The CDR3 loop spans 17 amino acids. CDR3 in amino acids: CTSSQRAGSGGYNEQFF. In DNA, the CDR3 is TGCACCAGCAGCCAACGGGCGGGTAGCGGGGGGTACAATGAGCAGTTCTTC.

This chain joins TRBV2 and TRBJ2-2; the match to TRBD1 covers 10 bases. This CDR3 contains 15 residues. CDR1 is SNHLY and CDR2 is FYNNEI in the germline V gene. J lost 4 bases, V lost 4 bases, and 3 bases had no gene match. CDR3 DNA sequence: TGTGCCAGCAGTGCGGACAGGGGGTCCACCGGGGAGCTGTTTTTT. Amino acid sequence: CASSADRGSTGELFF.

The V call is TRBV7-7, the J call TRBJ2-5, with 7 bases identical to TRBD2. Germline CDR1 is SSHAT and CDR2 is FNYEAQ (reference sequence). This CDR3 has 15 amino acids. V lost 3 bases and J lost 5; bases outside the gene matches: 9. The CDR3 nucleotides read TGTGCCAGCAGCTTTAGCGGACTAGTCGGTGAGACCCAGTACTTC. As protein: CASSFSGLVGETQYF.

Written as DNA, the CDR3 is TGTGCCATCAGTGAGTACATACAGGGGCACCAGCCCCAGCATTTT. It is translated as CAISEYIQGHQPQHF. The V and J genes are TRBV10-3 and TRBJ1-5; 7 nucleotides align to TRBD1. After removal of 1 base from V and 7 bases from J, the junction contained 7 bases not matched to a gene. The V gene's germline CDR1 is ENHRY and CDR2 SYGVKD. CDR3 length equals 15 residues.

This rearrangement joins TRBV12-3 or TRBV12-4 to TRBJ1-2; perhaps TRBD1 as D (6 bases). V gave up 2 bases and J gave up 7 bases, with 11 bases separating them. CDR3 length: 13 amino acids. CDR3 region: CASSLSQGSGYTF. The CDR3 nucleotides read TGTGCCAGCAGTTTATCTCAGGGGTCTGGCTACACCTTC.

CDR3 nucleotides: TGTGCCAGCCGGTTGGGGGGAGCTGAAGCTTTCTTT. Translating it yields CASRLGGAEAFF. The chain links TRBV12-3 or TRBV12-4 to TRBJ1-1; a weak D match, TRBD1 (5 bases). The CDR3 sequence is 12 residues long. V was shortened by 8 bases and J by 6 bases, with 13 bases between the two germline ends.

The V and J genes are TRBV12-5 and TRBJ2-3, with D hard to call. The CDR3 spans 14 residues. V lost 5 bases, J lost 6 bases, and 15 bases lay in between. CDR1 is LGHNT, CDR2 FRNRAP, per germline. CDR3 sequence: CASGPGGDWDTQYF. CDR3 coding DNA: TGTGCTAGTGGTCCCGGCGGCGACTGGGATACGCAGTATTTT.

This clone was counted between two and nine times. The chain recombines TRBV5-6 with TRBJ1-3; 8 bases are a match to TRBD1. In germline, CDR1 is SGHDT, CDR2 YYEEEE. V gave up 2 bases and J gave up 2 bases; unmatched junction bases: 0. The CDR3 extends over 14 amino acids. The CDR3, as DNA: TGTGCCAGCAGCTTACAGGGGGCTGGAAACACCATATATTTT. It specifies CASSLQGAGNTIYF.